Below, 11 T cell receptor beta chains from the same sample are listed, as sequenced in a study of blood T cells in healthy people across ages. A second PCR, run for roughly 7 to 11 cycles, used a sample-barcoded 5' primer plus a J-beta primer mix. TCRdb fed the 5' RACE reads into MiXCR, producing one record per CDR3 protein. The repertoire includes hundreds of thousands of distinct CDR3 sequences, about 30% of them detected once, and approximately 15% sits in the top ten. The sequencing sample was made of blood. The origin of the receptors is an elderly woman in good health.

The table lists this clonotype with many counts. The chain recombines TRBV7-3 with TRBJ2-5, with D maybe TRBD2 (5 bases). CDR1 and CDR2 from the germline V gene are SGHTA and FQGTGA. V lost 1 base, J lost 1 base, and 7 bases lay in between. The CDR3 loop spans 14 amino acids. The CDR3 region has the DNA TGTGCCAGCAGCTTAAGCCGGGGCCAAGAGACCCAGTACTTC. It specifies CASSLSRGQETQYF.

This clonotype was seen a handful of times. This chain connects TRBV6-5 to TRBJ2-1; D is perhaps TRBD2 (6 bases). The CDR3 sequence is 14 residues long. Trimming pared 6 bases from V and 4 bases from J, leaving 13 bases between. The V gene's germline CDR1 is MNHEY and CDR2 SVGAGI. CDR3 region: CASSRLVQYNEQFF. The CDR3 DNA follows: TGTGCCAGCAGCCGACTAGTCCAGTACAATGAGCAGTTCTTC.

This clonotype was observed at least ten times. The genes are TRBV6-1 and TRBJ1-1, with D perhaps matching TRBD1 (5 bases). CDR1 is MNHNS, CDR2 SASEGT, per germline. V lost 4 bases and J 11 bases, leaving 17 bases between the germline ends. The CDR3 length is 13 residues. The CDR3 loop reads CASSVTIQGSAFF. The CDR3 DNA follows: TGTGCCAGCAGTGTCACCATCCAGGGATCCGCTTTCTTT.

In this sample, this clonotype turned up many times. This chain uses TRBV12-3 or TRBV12-4 with TRBJ1-2; no firm D call. The CDR3 consists of 16 residues. Trimming removed 1 base from V and 4 bases from J, with 16 bases in between. This CDR3 is CASSLVERYPSYGYTF. The CDR3 DNA follows: TGTGCCAGCAGTTTAGTGGAGAGGTATCCCTCCTATGGCTACACCTTC.

This clonotype appeared many times. The chain's CDR3 is CSVGQGANEQYF. CDR3 sequence (DNA): TGCAGCGTTGGACAGGGGGCAAATGAGCAGTACTTC. V gene TRBV29-1 combines with J gene TRBJ2-7, with TRBD1 matching 10 bases. Germline lookup yields CDR1 SQVTM and CDR2 ANQGSEA. The V gene end was trimmed by 4 bases and the J gene end by 7 bases; junction bases not matched to a gene: 4. The CDR3 has 12 amino acids.

This clonotype was detected ten times or more. This sequence joins TRBV20-1 and TRBJ2-6, with 10 positions matching TRBD2. Trimming cost V 2 bases and J 0 bases; bases outside gene matches: 13. The CDR3 is 20 residues long. CDR1 is DFQATT and CDR2 is SNEGSKA in the germline V gene (reference sequence). Here the CDR3 DNA reads TGCAGTGCTAGACTCCTTAAGCGGGGGGGTCCTAGCTCTGGGGCCAACGTCCTGACTTTC. This sequence encodes CSARLLKRGGPSSGANVLTF.

This clonotype was observed at least ten times. The chain links TRBV7-2 to TRBJ2-4; 11 bases map to TRBD1. V gave up 6 bases and J gave up 9 bases; unmatched junction bases: 10. Germline V gives CDR1 SGHTA, CDR2 FQGNSA. There are 15 residues in the CDR3. The CDR3 sequence is CASRASGTGGSIQYF. Here the CDR3 DNA reads TGTGCCAGCAGAGCCTCCGGGACAGGGGGTAGCATTCAGTACTTC.

This clonotype was observed a handful of times. The chain couples TRBV28 to TRBJ2-5; TRBD1 aligns across 8 bases. Per germline, CDR1 MDHEN and CDR2 SYDVKM. Trimming at V came to 5 bases and at J to 1 base, leaving 15 bases not matched to a gene. There are 18 residues in the CDR3. CDR3 sequence: CASSLRPGGMSIQETQYF. The CDR3, as DNA: TGTGCCAGCAGTCTCCGTCCAGGGGGCATGTCGATCCAAGAGACCCAGTACTTC.

This clonotype was seen ten or more times. This chain connects TRBV6-2 or TRBV6-3 to TRBJ1-4; D unclear. This CDR3 contains 12 residues. V was pared by 5 bases and J by 5 bases, with 6 bases between. In germline, CDR1 is MNHEY, CDR2 SVGEGT. The CDR3 DNA reads as TGTGCCAGCAGTCGCCCAAATGAAAAACTGTTTTTT. The encoded protein is CASSRPNEKLFF.

This clonotype was counted a few times. The rearrangement joins TRBV30 to TRBJ1-1; D unresolved. The germline V gene has CDR1 GTSNPN and CDR2 SVGIG (reference sequence). The CDR3 spans 13 residues. The germline V and J ends were trimmed by 4 bases and 8 bases, with 17 bases remaining between them. The CDR3 DNA is TGTGCCTGGACCCAACGCGGAGACGGCGAAGCTTTCTTT. It is translated as CAWTQRGDGEAFF. Complete variable domain (other parts from reference TRBV30 and TRBJ1-1): SQTIHQWPATLVQPVGSPLSLECTVEGTSNPNLYWYRQAAGRGLQLLFYSVGIGQISSEVPQNLSASRPQDRQFILSSKKLLLSDSGFYLCAWTQRGDGEAFFGQGTRLTVV.

The sample holds one count of this clonotype. J is TRBJ1-4 and V is TRBV14, with D possibly TRBD1 on 5 matching bases. This CDR3 contains 15 residues. CDR1 and CDR2 from the germline V gene are SGHDN and FVKESK. The ends were cut back, 4 bases at V and 6 bases at J, with 15 bases in the middle. The CDR3, as DNA: TGTGCCAGCAGCCTCCGGGGCCCCGGGGATGAAAAACTGTTTTTT. It yields the protein CASSLRGPGDEKLFF.